This entry is about one T cell receptor (beta chain). The antigen remains unidentified. The data belong to a study of beta chain features in type 1 diabetes. Looking at the study overall: Examination spanned over 85,000,000 sorted cells from all samples. Whole-study findings and limits: Shorter TCRB CDR3s, moderately but significantly so, were found in Type 1 diabetes patients in all four CD4+ subsets. Cells that show high TCR expression could be over-represented by cDNA sequencing.

Reverse transcribing all isolated RNA meant expressed TCRB transcripts were sequenced. Clones were sequenced by immunoSEQ multiplex PCR, and TCRdb holds only the in-frame ones, with some missing. Here the sample spans 40,000 to 45,000 clones, 66% being singletons. Germline CDR1 reads ENHRY; CDR2 reads SYGVKD. There are 17 residues in the CDR3. V gave up 6 bases and J gave up 8 bases, with 29 bases separating them. The TCR comes from a woman younger than 30 with type 1 diabetes. Sequenced: Tregs from blood. J is TRBJ2-7 and V is TRBV10-3; D is possibly TRBD2 (7 bases). The CDR3 loop reads CAISPQVGGGRSVQQYF. CDR3 DNA: TGTGCCATCAGCCCCCAGGTCGGCGGGGGCCGGAGTGTGCAGCAGTACTTC.